This TCR beta chain is from a study of T cell clones after liver transplantation. Details on this clone: No antigen is known for it.

Alloreactive TCRbeta sequences came from sequencing proliferating CFSE-low cells in the MLR. Some clones are missing from TCRdb's copy, which holds only in-frame ones; the method was immunoSEQ multiplex PCR. The sample lists 5,000 to 7,000 clones; around 30% were seen once. Sequencing used CD4+ T cells from cultured PBMCs. This sequence was found in a human patient who received a liver transplant. Some T cells could come from the graft donor.

The CDR3 DNA reads TGTGCCAGTAGTATCATAGGGACTAGCGGGAGTCCCCGAAAAGAGACCCAGTACTTC. Amino acid sequence: CASSIIGTSGSPRKETQYF. The rearrangement links TRBV19 to TRBJ2-5; the match to TRBD2 covers 14 bases. The CDR3 contains 19 residues. The germline V gene has CDR1 LNHDA and CDR2 SQIVND (reference sequence). J was trimmed by 3 bases and V by 3 bases; bases with no gene match: 12.